The sequence of this TCR beta chain was determined in a study of Graves' ophthalmopathy and Graves' hyperthyroidism. On the study more broadly: The blood sample was drawn at first diagnosis and before any treatment. Points from the study as a whole: From stable hyperthyroidism, ophthalmopathy was separated by a 13-signature model with 87.88% sensitivity and less than 82% specificity. Blood contained most expanded thyroid clonotypes exceeding 0.001 frequency.

As the template, RNA transcripts were used to amplify TCR beta CDR3 regions. The authors performed first-round RT-PCR with HTBI primers and then a second-round multiplex PCR. TCRdb called the multiplex PCR reads again in MiXCR, with one record for every CDR3 protein. The sample records about 620,000 distinct CDR3 sequences, about a fifth being singletons. PBMCs were isolated by Ficoll-Paque density gradient centrifugation, using more than 8.5 ml of fresh peripheral blood as the starting material. J lost 11 bases, V lost 7 bases, and 11 bases had no gene match. CDR3 length: 14 residues. A remark on this clonotype: Antigen: not known.

The sequence was obtained from a woman aged 18-29 years with stable Graves' hyperthyroidism. Some clones in this sample may be carry-over from other donors' samples. The chain employs TRBV12-3 or TRBV12-4 and TRBJ1-6, with 7 bases aligning to TRBD1. The specimen sequenced was peripheral blood. Here the CDR3 DNA reads TGTGCCAGCACCGTAGGACAGGAGGGGACACCCCTCCACTTT. Protein: CASTVGQEGTPLHF.